This TCR beta chain came from a study of shared clonotypes between healthy human individuals. Every immunoSEQ plate was one replicate of a subset's evenly spread DNA. The assay was immunoSEQ multiplex PCR, and TCRdb's table has in-frame clones only and misses some. The sample yields 2.3 million or so clones, 85% to 95% seen once. The trim removed 3 bases at V and 7 bases at J, leaving 8 bases unmatched. This CDR3 contains 17 residues. The germline CDR1 and CDR2 sequences are MGHRA and YSYEKL. This clone was observed once. The source of this sequence is a man aged 18-30 years in good health. Some clones in this sample may be carry-over from other donors' samples. Sequenced material: naive CD4+ T cells from PBMCs. The subset was: CD45RA+ positively selected. The V and J genes are TRBV4-1 and TRBJ2-1; 14 bases line up with TRBD2. In DNA form, the CDR3 reads TGCGCCAGCAGCCAGGCGCCCGGGACTAGCGGGAGAAATGAGCAGTTCTTC. This gives the protein CASSQAPGTSGRNEQFF.